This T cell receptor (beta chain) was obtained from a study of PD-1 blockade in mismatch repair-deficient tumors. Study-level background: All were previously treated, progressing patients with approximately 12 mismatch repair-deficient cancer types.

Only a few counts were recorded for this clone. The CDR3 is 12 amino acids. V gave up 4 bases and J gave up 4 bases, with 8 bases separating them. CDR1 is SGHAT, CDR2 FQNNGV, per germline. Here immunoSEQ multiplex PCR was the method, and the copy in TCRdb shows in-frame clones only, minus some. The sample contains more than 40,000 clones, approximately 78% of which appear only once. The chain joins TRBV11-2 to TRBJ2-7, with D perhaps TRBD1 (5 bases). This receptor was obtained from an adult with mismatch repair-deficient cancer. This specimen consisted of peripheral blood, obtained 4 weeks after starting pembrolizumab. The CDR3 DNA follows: TGTGCCAGCAGCTACACAGGTTACGAGCAGTACTTC. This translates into CASSYTGYEQYF.